The clone carrying this T cell receptor beta chain has more than one count but fewer than ten. Its antigen is unknown. The data belong to a study of identical twins. Whole-study results and caveats: The same donors were not followed; conclusions instead depended on cross-sectional statistical analysis.

In TCRdb, the 5' RACE reads were re-called with MiXCR into one record per CDR3 protein. This sample yields 250,000 or so distinct CDR3 sequences, of which about 8.9% are seen a single time; 3% to 3.5% belongs to the top ten. The V end lost 7 bases, the J end lost 5 bases, and 17 bases lay between the germline ends. The CDR3 is 15 amino acids. The sample was also reused in another study, on yellow fever vaccine responses in identical twins.

What was sequenced was CD8+ T cells sorted from blood. The origin of this receptor is a woman under 30 in good health. J is TRBJ1-4 and V is TRBV12-3 or TRBV12-4; D uncertain. CDR3 DNA sequence: TGTGCCAGCATCGAAGGGCCAGGACGAAATGAAAAACTGTTTTTT. It specifies CASIEGPGRNEKLFF.